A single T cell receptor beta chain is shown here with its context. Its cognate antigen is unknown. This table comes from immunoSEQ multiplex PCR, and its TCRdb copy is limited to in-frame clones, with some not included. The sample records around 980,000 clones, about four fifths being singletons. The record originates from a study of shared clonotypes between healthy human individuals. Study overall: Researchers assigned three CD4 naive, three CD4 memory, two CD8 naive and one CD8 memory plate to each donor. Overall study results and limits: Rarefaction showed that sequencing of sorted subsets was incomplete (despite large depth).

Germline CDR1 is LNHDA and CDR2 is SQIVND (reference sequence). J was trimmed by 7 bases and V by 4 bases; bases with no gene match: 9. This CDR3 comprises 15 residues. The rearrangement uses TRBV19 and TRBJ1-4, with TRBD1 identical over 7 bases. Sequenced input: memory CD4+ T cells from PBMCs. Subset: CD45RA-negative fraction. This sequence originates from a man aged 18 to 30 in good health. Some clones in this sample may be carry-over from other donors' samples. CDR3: CASSRSQGQTEKLFF. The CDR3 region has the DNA TGTGCCAGTAGTAGATCTCAGGGACAGACTGAAAAACTGTTTTTT.